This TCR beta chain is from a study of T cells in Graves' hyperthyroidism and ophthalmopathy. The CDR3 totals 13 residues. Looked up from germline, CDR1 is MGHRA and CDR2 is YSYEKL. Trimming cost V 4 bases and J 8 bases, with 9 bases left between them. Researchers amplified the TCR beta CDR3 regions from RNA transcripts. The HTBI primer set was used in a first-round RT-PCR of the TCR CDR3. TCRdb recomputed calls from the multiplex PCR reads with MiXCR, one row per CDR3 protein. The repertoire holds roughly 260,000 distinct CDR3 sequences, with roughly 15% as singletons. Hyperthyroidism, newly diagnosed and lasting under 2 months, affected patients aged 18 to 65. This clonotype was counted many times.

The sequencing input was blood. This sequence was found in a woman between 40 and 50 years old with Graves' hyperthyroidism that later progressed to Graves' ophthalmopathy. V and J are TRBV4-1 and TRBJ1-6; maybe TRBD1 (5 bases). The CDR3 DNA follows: TGCGCCAGCAGCCCCATGGGGGATTCACCCCTCCACTTT. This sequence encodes CASSPMGDSPLHF.